This is a list of T cell receptor beta chains from one sample in a study of monozygotic twins with inflammatory bowel disease. From the 5' RACE reads, TCRdb lists one entry per CDR3 protein and no DNA. Reported are roughly 120,000 distinct CDR3 sequences; the ten largest clones contain 9.5% to 15%. Source material: blood. Every receptor here comes from a human donor with ulcerative colitis or Crohn's disease, or a healthy co-twin of an affected twin (not recorded which). Both conserved end residues are part of each CDR3. The size field is filled for only some rows; it gives once, few, many or a size class.

TRBJ1-5	TRBV7-2	-	CASSSVTGAQPQHF
TRBJ1-1	TRBV5-6	-	CASSSYGRGNTEAFF
TRBJ2-1	TRBV2	-	CATIRLAGVEQFF
TRBJ2-3	TRBV6-2/TRBV6-3	-	CASSPAGTGPGDTQYF
TRBJ1-1	TRBV28	-	CASSSRDGLNTEAFF
TRBJ2-1	TRBV5-1	medium-sized	CASSLDAYNEQFF
TRBJ2-2	TRBV11-2	-	CASSLTNYSPDELFF
TRBJ1-1	TRBV19	-	CASRKTGGNEAFF
TRBJ2-1	TRBV6-1	-	CASSEGGALEQFF
TRBJ2-5	TRBV11-2	-	CASSPIGTIQETQYF
TRBJ1-5	TRBV20-1	-	CSAMGANQPQHF
TRBJ1-1	TRBV7-9	-	CASSSWTGGSYTEAFF
TRBJ2-1	TRBV7-3	-	CASSSRTGGMDNEQFF
TRBJ2-7	TRBV11-3	-	CASSLGQSSYEQYF
TRBJ2-1	TRBV12-3/TRBV12-4	-	CASTGLGGSSYNEQFF
TRBJ2-7	TRBV20-1	-	CSARDPWGSSYEQYF
TRBJ2-5	TRBV7-9	-	CASSPGGLPRYF
TRBJ2-7	TRBV6-2/TRBV6-3	-	CASSPIAEGTYEQYF